Presented here are 7 T cell receptor beta chains from one specimen sequenced in a study of T cells in Graves' hyperthyroidism and ophthalmopathy. TCR beta CDR3 sequences were amplified from RNA transcripts. The HTBI set primed first-round TCR CDR3 RT-PCR. Using its own MiXCR run on the multiplex PCR reads, TCRdb lists one record per CDR3 protein. The table lists about 600,000 distinct CDR3 sequences, approximately 15% of them singletons. Sequencing was carried out using blood. The receptor set was obtained from a woman in her thirties or forties with Graves' ophthalmopathy.

The J gene is TRBJ2-7, the V gene TRBV3-1; TRBD2 matches 9 bases. CDR1 is LGHDT, CDR2 YNNKEL, per germline (reference sequence). There are 15 residues in the CDR3. V dropped 0 bases and J dropped 5; count of bases not matched to a gene: 5. CDR3 amino acids: CASSQEAIAGDEQYF. CDR3 nucleotide sequence: TGTGCCAGCAGCCAAGAGGCAATAGCGGGAGACGAGCAGTACTTC.

The rearrangement links TRBV3-1 to TRBJ1-3; D is unclear. V lost 1 base, J lost 0 bases, and 13 bases lay in between. From germline, CDR1 is LGHDT and CDR2 YNNKEL (reference sequence). The CDR3 has 17 amino acids. For the CDR3, the DNA is TGTGCCAGCAGCCAAGGGTCTCCTGGCAGCTCTGGAAACACCATATATTTT. Its protein product is CASSQGSPGSSGNTIYF.

In this sample, this clonotype turned up many times. The rearrangement links TRBV11-2 to TRBJ2-2; no definite D call. Trimming cost V 6 bases and J 6 bases, with 5 bases left between them. This CDR3 region has 11 residues. Germline V gene sequence: CDR1 SGHAT, CDR2 FQNNGV. CDR3: CASSEAGELFF. The CDR3 DNA is TGTGCCAGCAGTGAGGCCGGGGAGCTGTTTTTT.

There are a few counts of this clonotype. This sequence joins TRBV2 and TRBJ2-7; D is unclear. CDR1 SNHLY and CDR2 FYNNEI come from the germline V gene. Trimming shortened V by 3 bases and J by 4 bases, and 13 bases separated the two germline ends. This CDR3 has 14 amino acids. The CDR3 nucleotides are TGTGCCAGCAGTGACGGGCTTTTGGGTTACGAGCAGTACTTC. Translation gives CASSDGLLGYEQYF.

This clonotype occurred many times. This rearrangement joins TRBV20-1 to TRBJ2-7; 8 bases agree with TRBD2. Germline assignment: CDR1 DFQATT and CDR2 SNEGSKA (reference sequence). V was clipped by 3 bases and J by 3 bases; unmatched bases: 13. CDR3 size: 16 residues. DNA for the CDR3: TGCAGTGCTAGCGACCCGAGAGCGGGGGCAAACTACGAGCAGTACTTC. Protein sequence: CSASDPRAGANYEQYF.

This clonotype was counted a few times. The CDR3 nucleotides read TGTGCCAGCATCTTCCGGAGCCATAACACCGGGGAGCTGTTTTTT. Translation: CASIFRSHNTGELFF. J is TRBJ2-2 and V is TRBV6-1; unclear D gene. Germline-derived CDR1 and CDR2 are MNHNS and SASEGT. The CDR3 runs to 15 residues. V was trimmed by 7 bases and J by 2 bases, leaving 14 bases between them.

In its sample, this clonotype was seen many times. This rearrangement joins TRBV20-1 to TRBJ1-1; D unclear. Per the germline V gene, CDR1 is DFQATT and CDR2 is SNEGSKA (reference sequence). This CDR3 comprises 15 residues. V lost 1 base and J 2 bases, leaving 14 bases between the germline ends. The DNA for the CDR3 is TGCAGTGCTAGAGCCCGGACGAGCCCTAACACTGAAGCTTTCTTT. Translating it yields CSARARTSPNTEAFF.